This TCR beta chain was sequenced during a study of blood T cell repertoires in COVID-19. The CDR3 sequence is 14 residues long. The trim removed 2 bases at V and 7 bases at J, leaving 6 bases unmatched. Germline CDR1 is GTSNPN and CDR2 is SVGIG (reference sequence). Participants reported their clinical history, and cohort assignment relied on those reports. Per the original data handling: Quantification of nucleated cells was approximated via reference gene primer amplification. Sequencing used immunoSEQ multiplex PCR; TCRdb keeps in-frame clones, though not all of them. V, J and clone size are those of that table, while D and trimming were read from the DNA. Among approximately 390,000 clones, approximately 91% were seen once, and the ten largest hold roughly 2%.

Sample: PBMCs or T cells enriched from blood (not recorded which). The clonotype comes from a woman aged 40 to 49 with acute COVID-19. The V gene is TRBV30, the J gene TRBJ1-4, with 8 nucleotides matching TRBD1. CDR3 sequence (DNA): TGTGCCTGGAGTTCGACAGGGGCCGGTGAAAAACTGTTTTTT. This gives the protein CAWSSTGAGEKLFF.